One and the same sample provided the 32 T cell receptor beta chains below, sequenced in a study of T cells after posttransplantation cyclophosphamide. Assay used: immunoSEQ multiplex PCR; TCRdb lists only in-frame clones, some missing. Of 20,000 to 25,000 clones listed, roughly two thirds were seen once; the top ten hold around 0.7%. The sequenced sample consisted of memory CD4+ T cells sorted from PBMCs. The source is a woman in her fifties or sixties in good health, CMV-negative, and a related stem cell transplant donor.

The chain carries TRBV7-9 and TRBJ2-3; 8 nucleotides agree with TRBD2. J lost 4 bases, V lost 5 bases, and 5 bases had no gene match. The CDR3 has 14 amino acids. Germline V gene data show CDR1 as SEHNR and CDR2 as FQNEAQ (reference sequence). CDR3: CASSPGRGSDTQYF. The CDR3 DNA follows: TGTGCCAGCAGCCCCGGGAGGGGCTCAGATACGCAGTATTTT.

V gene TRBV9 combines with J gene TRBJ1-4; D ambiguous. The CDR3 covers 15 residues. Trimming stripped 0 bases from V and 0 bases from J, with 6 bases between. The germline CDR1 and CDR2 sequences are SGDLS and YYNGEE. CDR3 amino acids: CASSVVGSTNEKLFF. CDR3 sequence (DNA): TGTGCCAGCAGCGTAGTGGGCTCAACTAATGAAAAACTGTTTTTT.

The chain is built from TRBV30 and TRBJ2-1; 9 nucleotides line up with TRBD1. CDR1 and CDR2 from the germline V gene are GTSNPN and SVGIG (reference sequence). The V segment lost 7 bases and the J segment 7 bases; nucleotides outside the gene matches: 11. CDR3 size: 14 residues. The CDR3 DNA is TGTGCCTTTTCCGGGACAGGGTTCCGGAATGAGCAGTTCTTC. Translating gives CAFSGTGFRNEQFF.

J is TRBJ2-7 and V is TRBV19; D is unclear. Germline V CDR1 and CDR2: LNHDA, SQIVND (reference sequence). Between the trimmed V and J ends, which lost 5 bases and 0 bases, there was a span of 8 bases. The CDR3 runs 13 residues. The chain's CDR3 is CASSLTGSYEQYF. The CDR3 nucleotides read TGTGCCAGTAGTCTTACGGGCTCCTACGAGCAGTACTTC.

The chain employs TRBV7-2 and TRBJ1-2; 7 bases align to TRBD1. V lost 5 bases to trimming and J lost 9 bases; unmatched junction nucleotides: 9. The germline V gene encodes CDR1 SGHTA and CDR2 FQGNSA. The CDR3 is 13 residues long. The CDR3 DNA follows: TGTGCCAGCAGCACATATCAGGGGGACAGCTACACCTTC. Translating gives CASSTYQGDSYTF. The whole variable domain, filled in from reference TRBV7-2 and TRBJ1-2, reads GAGVSQSPSNKVTEKGKDVELRCDPISGHTALYWYRQSLGQGLEFLIYFQGNSAPDKSGLPSDRFSAERTGGSVSTLTIQRTQQEDSAVYLCASSTYQGDSYTFGSGTRLTVV.

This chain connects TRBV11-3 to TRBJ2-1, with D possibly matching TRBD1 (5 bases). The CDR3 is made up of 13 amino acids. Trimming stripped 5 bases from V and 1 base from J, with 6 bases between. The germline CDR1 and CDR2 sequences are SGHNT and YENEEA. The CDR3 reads CASSNRSYNEQFF. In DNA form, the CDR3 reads TGTGCCAGCAGCAACAGGTCCTACAATGAGCAGTTCTTC.

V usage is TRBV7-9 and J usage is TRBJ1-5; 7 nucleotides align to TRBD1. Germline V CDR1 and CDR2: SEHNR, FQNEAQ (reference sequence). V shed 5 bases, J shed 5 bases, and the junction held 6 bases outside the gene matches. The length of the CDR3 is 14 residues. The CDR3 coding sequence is TGTGCCAGCAGCCGGACAGGTTCAGATCAGCCCCAGCATTTT. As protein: CASSRTGSDQPQHF.

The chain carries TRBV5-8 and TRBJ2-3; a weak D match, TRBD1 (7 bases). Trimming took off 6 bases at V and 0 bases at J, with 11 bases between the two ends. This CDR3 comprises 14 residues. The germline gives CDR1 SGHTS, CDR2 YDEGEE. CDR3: CASIRGASTDTQYF. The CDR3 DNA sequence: TGTGCCAGCATCAGGGGGGCTAGCACAGATACGCAGTATTTT.

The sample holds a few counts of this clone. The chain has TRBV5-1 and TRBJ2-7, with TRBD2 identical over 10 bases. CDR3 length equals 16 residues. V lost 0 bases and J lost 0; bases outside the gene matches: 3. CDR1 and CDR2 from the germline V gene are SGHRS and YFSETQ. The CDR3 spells CASSLAERGGSYEQYF. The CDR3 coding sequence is TGCGCCAGCAGCTTGGCTGAGCGGGGGGGCTCCTACGAGCAGTACTTC.

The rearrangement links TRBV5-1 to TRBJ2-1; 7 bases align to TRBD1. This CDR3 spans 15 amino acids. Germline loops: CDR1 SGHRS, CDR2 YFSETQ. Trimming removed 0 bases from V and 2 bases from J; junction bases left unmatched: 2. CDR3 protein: CASSLADRAYNEQFF. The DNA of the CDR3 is TGCGCCAGCAGCTTGGCCGACAGGGCCTACAATGAGCAGTTCTTC. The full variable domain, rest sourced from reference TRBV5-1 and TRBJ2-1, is KAGVTQTPRYLIKTRGQQVTLSCSPISGHRSVSWYQQTPGQGLQFLFEYFSETQRNKGNFPGRFSGRQFSNSRSEMNVSTLELGDSALYLCASSLADRAYNEQFFGPGTRLTVL.

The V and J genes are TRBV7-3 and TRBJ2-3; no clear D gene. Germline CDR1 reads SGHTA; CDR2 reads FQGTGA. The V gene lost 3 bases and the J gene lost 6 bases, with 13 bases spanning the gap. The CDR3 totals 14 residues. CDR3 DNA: TGTGCCAGCAGCTTCGTTGGCACGCGGGATACGCAGTATTTT. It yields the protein CASSFVGTRDTQYF.

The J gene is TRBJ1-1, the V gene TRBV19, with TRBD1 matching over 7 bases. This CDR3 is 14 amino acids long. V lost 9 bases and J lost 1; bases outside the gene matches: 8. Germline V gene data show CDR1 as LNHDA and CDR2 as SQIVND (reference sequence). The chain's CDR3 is CASRQGPPNTEAFF. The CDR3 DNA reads TGTGCCAGCCGACAGGGCCCTCCGAACACTGAAGCTTTCTTT.

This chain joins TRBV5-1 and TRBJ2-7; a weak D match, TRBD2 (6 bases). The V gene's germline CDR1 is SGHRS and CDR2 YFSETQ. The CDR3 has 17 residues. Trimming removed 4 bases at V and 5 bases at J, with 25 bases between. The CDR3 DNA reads TGCGCCAGCAGCGGGGGGTCGTTCGGGGGTTGGGGGAACGAGCAGTACTTC. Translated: CASSGGSFGGWGNEQYF.

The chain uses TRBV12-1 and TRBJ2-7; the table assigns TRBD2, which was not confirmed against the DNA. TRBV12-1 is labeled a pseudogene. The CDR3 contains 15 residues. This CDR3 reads CASSPRTRDNHEQYF. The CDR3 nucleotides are TGTGCCAGCAGCCCTAGGACTAGGGATAACCACGAGCAGTACTTC.

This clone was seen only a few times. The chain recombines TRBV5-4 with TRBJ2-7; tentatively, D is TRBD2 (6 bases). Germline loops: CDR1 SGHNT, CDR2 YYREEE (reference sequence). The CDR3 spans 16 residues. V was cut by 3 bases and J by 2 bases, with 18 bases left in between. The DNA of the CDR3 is TGTGCCAGCAGCTCGGCCGGGACTTATCCCACCTACGAGCAGTACTTC. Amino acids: CASSSAGTYPTYEQYF.

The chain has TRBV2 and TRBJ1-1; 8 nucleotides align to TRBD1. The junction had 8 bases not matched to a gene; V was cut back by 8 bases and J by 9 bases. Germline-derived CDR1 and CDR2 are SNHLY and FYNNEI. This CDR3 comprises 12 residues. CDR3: CASPEQGGQAFF. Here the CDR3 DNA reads TGTGCCAGCCCCGAACAGGGGGGACAAGCTTTCTTT.

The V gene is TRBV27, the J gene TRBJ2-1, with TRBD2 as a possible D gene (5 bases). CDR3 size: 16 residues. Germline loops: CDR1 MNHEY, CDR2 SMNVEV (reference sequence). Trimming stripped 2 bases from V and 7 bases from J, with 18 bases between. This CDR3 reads CASSLGYGITMNEQFF. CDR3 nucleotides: TGTGCCAGCAGTTTAGGATACGGGATCACTATGAATGAGCAGTTCTTC.

CDR3 in amino acids: CASSPTGTTLYGEQFF. DNA of the CDR3: TGTGCCAGCAGCCCCACCGGGACTACCCTCTACGGTGAGCAGTTCTTC. This rearrangement joins TRBV5-4 to TRBJ2-1; TRBD2 matches at 7 bases. J lost 9 bases, V lost 4 bases, and 16 bases had no gene match. CDR3 length: 16 amino acids. The germline CDR1 and CDR2 sequences are SGHNT and YYREEE (reference sequence).

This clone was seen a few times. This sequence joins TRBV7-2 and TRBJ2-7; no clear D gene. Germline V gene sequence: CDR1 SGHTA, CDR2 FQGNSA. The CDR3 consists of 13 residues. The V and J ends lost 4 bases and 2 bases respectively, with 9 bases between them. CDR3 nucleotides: TGTGCCAGCAGCTCCACCGTAGCCTACGAGCAGTACTTC. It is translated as CASSSTVAYEQYF. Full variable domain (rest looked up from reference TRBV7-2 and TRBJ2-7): GAGVSQSPSNKVTEKGKDVELRCDPISGHTALYWYRQSLGQGLEFLIYFQGNSAPDKSGLPSDRFSAERTGGSVSTLTIQRTQQEDSAVYLCASSSTVAYEQYFGPGTRLTVT.

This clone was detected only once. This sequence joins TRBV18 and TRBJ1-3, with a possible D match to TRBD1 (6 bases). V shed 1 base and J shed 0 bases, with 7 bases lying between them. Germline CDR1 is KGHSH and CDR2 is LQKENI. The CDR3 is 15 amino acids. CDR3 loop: CASSPRTASGNTIYF. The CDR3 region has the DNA TGTGCCAGCTCACCACGGACAGCCTCTGGAAACACCATATATTTT. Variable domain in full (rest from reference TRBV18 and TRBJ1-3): NAGVMQNPRHLVRRRGQEARLRCSPMKGHSHVYWYRQLPEEGLKFMVYLQKENIIDESGMPKERFSAEFPKEGPSILRIQQVVRGDSAAYFCASSPRTASGNTIYFGEGSWLTVV.

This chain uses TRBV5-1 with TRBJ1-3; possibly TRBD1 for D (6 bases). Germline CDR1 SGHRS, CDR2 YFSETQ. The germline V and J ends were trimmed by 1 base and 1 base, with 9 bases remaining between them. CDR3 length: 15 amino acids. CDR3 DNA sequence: TGCGCCAGCAGCTTGTTGGGGGCATCTGGAAACACCATATATTTT. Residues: CASSLLGASGNTIYF.

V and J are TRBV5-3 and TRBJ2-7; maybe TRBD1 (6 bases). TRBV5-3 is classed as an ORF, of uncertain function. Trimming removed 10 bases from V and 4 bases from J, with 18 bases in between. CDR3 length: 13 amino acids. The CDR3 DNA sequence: TGTGCCGGCAAAAACAGGGTTTCGTACGAGCAGTACTTC. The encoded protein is CAGKNRVSYEQYF.

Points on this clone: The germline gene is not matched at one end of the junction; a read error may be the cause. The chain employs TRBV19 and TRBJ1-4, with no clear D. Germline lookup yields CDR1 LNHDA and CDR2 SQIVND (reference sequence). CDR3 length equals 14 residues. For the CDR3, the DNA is TGTGCCAGTGGTGACATCGCAACTGATGAAAAACTGTTTTTT. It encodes CASGDIATDEKLFF.

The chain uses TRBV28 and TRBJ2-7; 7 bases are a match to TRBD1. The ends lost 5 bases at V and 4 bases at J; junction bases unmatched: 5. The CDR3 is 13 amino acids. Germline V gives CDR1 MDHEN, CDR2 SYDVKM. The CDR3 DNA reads TGTGCCAGCAGTCTAGGGGGCCCGTACGAGCAGTACTTC. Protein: CASSLGGPYEQYF. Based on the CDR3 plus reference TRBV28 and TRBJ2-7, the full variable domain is DVKVTQSSRYLVKRTGEKVFLECVQDMDHENMFWYRQDPGLGLRLIYFSYDVKMKEKGDIPEGYSVSREKKERFSLILESASTNQTSMYLCASSLGGPYEQYFGPGTRLTVT.

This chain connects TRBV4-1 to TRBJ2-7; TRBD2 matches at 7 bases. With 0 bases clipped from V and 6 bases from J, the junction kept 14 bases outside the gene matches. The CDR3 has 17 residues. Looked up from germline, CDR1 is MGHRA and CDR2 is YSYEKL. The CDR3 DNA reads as TGCGCCAGCAGCCAAGACGTACTACTAGCGATATTCGGCGAGCAGTACTTC. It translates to CASSQDVLLAIFGEQYF.

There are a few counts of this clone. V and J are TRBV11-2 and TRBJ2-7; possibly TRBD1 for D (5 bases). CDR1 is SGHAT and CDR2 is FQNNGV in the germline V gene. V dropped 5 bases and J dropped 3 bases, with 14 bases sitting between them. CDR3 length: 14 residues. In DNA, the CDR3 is TGTGCCAGCAGCATTGGGGCGGATAACTACGAGCAGTACTTC. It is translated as CASSIGADNYEQYF.

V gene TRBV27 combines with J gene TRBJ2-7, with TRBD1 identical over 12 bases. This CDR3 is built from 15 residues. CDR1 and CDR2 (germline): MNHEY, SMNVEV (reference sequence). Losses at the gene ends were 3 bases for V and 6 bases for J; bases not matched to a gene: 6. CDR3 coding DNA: TGTGCCAGCAGTTTTAAGGGACAGGGGGCTCTCGAGCAGTACTTC. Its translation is CASSFKGQGALEQYF.

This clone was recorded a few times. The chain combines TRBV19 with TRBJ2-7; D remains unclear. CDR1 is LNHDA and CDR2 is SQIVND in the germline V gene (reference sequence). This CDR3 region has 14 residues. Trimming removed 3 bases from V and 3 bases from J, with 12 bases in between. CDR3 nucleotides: TGTGCCAGTAGTATCCGAGGCCAAGGCTACGAGCAGTACTTC. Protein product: CASSIRGQGYEQYF.

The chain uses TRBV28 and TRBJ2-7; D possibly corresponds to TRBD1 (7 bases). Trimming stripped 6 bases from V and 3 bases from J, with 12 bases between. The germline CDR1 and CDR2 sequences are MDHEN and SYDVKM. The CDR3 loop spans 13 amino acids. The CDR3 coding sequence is TGTGCCAGCAGGCGTCAGGGGGGCTACGAGCAGTACTTC. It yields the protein CASRRQGGYEQYF. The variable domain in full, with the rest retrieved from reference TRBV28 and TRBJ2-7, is DVKVTQSSRYLVKRTGEKVFLECVQDMDHENMFWYRQDPGLGLRLIYFSYDVKMKEKGDIPEGYSVSREKKERFSLILESASTNQTSMYLCASRRQGGYEQYFGPGTRLTVT.

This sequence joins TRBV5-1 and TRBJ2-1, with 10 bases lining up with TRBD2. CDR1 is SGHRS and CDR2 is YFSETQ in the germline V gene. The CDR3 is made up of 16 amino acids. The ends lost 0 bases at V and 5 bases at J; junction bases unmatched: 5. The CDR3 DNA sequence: TGCGCCAGCAGCTTGGGCCCTAGCGGGGGAAACAATGAGCAGTTCTTC. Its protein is CASSLGPSGGNNEQFF.

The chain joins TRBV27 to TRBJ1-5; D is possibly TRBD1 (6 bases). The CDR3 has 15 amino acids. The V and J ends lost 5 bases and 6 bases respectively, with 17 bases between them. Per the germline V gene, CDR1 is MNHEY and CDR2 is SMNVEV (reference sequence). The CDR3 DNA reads TGTGCCAGCAGTCCCAGAGGGGCAGGGGTTCAGCCCCAGCATTTT. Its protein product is CASSPRGAGVQPQHF.

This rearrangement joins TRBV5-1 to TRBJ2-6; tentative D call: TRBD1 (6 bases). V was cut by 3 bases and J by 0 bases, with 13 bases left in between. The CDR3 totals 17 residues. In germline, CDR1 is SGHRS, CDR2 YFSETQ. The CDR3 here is CASSWGPGTSGANVLTF. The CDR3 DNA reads TGCGCCAGCAGCTGGGGGCCAGGGACCTCTGGGGCCAACGTCCTGACTTTC.